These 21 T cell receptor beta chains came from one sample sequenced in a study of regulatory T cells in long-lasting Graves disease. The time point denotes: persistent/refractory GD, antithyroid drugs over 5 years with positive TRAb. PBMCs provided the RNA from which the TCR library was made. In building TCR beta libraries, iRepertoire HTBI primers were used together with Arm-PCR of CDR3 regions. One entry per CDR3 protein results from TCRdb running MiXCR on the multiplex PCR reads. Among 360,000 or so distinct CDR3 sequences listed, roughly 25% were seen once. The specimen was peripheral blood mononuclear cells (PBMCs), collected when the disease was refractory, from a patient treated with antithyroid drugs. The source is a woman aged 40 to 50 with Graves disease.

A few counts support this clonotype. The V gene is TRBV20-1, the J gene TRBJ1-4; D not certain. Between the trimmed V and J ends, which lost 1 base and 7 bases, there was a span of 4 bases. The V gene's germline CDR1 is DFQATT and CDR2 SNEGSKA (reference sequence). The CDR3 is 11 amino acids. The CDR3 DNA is TGCAGTGCTAGAGGCCTTGAAAAACTGTTTTTT. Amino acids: CSARGLEKLFF.

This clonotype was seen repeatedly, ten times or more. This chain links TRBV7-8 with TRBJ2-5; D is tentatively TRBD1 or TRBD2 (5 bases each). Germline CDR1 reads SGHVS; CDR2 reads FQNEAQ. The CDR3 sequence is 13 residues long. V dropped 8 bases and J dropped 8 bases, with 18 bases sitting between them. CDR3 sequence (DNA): TGTGCCAGCCGGGACCGCCGTACTTTCACCCAGTACTTC. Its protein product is CASRDRRTFTQYF.

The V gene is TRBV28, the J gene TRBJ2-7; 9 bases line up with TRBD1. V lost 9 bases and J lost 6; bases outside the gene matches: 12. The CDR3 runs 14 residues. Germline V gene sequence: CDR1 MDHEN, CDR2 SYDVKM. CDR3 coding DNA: TGTGCCAGTAGGGGCGGGGGACAGGGAGGCGAGCAGTACTTC. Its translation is CASRGGGQGGEQYF.

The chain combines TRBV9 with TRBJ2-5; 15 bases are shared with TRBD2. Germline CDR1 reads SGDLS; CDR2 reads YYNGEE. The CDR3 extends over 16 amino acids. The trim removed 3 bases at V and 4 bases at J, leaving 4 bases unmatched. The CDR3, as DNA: TGTGCCAGCAGCGGGGGACTAGCGGGAGGACGAGAGACCCAGTACTTC. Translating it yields CASSGGLAGGRETQYF.

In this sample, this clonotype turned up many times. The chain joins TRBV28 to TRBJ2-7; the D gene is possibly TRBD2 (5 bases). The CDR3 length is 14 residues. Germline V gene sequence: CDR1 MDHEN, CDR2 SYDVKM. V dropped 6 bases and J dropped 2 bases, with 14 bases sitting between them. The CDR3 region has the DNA TGTGCCAGCAGCATCCCCGGGGTAGCCTACGAGCAGTACTTC. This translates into CASSIPGVAYEQYF.

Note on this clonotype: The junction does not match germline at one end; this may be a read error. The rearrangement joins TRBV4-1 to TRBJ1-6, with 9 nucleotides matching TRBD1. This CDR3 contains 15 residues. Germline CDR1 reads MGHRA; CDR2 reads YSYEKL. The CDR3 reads CASSQEGQGNSPPHF. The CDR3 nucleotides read TGCGCCAGCAGCCAAGAGGGACAGGGCAATTCACCCCCCCACTTT.

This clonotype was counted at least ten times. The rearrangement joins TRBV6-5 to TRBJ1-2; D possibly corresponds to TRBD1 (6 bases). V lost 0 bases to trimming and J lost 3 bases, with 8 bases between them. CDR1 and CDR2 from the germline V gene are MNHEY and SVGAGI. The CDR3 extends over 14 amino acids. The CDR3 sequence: CASSYSRGYYGYTF. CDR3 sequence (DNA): TGTGCCAGCAGTTACTCTAGGGGGTACTATGGCTACACCTTC.

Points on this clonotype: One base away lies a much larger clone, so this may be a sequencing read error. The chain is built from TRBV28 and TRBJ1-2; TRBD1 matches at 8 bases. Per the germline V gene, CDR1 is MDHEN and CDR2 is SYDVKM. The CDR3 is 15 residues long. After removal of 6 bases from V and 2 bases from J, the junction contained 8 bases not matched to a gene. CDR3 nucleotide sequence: TGTGCCAGCAGCCAAAAGTCAGGGGGCAACTATGGCTACACCTTC. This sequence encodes CASSQKSGGNYGYTF.

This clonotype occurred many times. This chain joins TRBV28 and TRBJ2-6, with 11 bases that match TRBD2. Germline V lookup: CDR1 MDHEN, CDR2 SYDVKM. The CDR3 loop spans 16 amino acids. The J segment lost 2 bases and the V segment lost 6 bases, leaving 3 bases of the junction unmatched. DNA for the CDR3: TGTGCCAGCAGACTGACTAGCGGGACTGGGGCCAACGTCCTGACTTTC. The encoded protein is CASRLTSGTGANVLTF. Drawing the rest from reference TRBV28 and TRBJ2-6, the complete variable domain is DVKVTQSSRYLVKRTGEKVFLECVQDMDHENMFWYRQDPGLGLRLIYFSYDVKMKEKGDIPEGYSVSREKKERFSLILESASTNQTSMYLCASRLTSGTGANVLTFGAGSRLTVL.

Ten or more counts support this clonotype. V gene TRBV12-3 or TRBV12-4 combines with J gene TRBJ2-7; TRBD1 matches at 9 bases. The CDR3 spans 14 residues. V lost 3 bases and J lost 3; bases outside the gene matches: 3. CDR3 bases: TGTGCCAGCAGTTTCGGACAGGGGATCTACGAGCAGTACTTC. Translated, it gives CASSFGQGIYEQYF.

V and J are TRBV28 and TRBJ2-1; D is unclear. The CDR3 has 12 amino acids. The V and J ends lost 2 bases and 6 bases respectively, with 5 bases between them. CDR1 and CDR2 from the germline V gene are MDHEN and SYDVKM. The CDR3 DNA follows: TGTGCCAGCAGTTTAGACCGCAATGAGCAGTTCTTC. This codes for CASSLDRNEQFF.

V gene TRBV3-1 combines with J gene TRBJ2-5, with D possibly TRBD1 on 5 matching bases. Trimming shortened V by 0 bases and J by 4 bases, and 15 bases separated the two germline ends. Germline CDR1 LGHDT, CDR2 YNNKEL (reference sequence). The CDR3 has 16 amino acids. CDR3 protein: CASSQDLGRARETQYF. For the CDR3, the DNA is TGTGCCAGCAGCCAAGATCTCGGCAGGGCGAGAGAGACCCAGTACTTC.

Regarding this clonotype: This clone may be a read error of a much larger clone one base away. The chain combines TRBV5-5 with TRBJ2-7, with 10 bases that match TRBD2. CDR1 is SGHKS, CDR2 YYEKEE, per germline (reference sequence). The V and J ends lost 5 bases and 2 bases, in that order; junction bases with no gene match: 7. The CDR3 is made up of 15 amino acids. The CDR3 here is CASSYGTSVTYEQYF. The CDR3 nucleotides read TGTGCCAGCAGTTACGGGACTAGCGTGACCTACGAGCAGTACTTC.

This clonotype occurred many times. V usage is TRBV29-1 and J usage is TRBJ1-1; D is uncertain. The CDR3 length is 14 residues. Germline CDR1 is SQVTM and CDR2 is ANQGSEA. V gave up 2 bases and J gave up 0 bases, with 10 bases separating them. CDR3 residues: CSVERSDMNTEAFF. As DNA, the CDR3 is TGCAGCGTTGAAAGGTCGGATATGAACACTGAAGCTTTCTTT.

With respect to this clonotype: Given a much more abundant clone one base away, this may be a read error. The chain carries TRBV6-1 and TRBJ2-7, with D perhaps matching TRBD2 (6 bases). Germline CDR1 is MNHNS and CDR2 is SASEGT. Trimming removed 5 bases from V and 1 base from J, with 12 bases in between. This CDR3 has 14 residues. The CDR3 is CASSRAAGSYEQYF. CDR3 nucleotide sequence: TGTGCCAGCAGTAGGGCTGCGGGGTCCTACGAGCAGTACTTC.

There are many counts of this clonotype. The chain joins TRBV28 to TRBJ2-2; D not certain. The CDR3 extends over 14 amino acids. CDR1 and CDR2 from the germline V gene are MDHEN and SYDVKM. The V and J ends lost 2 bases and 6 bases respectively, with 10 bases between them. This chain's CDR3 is CASSLRVMAGELFF. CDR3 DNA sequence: TGTGCCAGCAGTTTACGAGTAATGGCCGGGGAGCTGTTTTTT.

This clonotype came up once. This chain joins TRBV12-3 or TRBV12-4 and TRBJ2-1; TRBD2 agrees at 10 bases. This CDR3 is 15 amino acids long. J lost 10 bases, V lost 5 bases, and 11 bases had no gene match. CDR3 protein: CASSPGLAAYREQFF. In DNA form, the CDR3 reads TGTGCCAGCAGTCCTGGACTAGCGGCCTACAGGGAGCAGTTCTTC.

CDR3 amino acids: CASSPWDRGKPGELFF. In DNA form, the CDR3 reads TGTGCCAGCAGCCCCTGGGACAGGGGGAAACCCGGGGAGCTGTTTTTT. The chain carries TRBV13 and TRBJ2-2; 11 bases are a match to TRBD1. The CDR3 covers 16 residues. Germline assignment: CDR1 PRHDT and CDR2 FYEKMQ (reference sequence). J gave up 6 bases and V 5 bases, and 8 bases lay outside the gene matches. The whole variable domain, remainder taken from reference TRBV13 and TRBJ2-2, is AAGVIQSPRHLIKEKRETATLKCYPIPRHDTVYWYQQGPGQDPQFLISFYEKMQSDKGSIPDRFSAQQFSDYHSELNMSSLELGDSALYFCASSPWDRGKPGELFFGEGSRLTVL.

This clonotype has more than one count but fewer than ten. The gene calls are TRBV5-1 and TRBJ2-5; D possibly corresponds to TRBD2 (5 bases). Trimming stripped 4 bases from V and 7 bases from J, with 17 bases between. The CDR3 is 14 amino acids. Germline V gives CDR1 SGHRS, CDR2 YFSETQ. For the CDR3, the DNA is TGCGCCAGCAGCGTCTACCCAGGAGAGGGGACCCAGTACTTC. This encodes CASSVYPGEGTQYF.

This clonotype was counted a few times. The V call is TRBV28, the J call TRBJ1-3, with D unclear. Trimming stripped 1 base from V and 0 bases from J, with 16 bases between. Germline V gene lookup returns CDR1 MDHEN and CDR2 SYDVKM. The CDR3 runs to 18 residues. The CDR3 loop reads CASSLFGRTESSGNTIYF. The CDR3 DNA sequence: TGTGCCAGCAGTTTATTTGGCCGGACGGAGAGCTCTGGAAACACCATATATTTT.

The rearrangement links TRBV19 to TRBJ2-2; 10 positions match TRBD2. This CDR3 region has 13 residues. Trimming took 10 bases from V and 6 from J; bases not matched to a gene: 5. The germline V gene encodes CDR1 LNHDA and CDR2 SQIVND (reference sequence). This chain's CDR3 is CATTSGIPGELFF. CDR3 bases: TGTGCCACTACTAGCGGGATTCCCGGGGAGCTGTTTTTT. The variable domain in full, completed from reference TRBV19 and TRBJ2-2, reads DGGITQSPKYLFRKEGQNVTLSCEQNLNHDAMYWYRQDPGQGLRLIYYSQIVNDFQKGDIAEGYSVSREKKESFPLTVTSAQKNPTAFYLCATTSGIPGELFFGEGSRLTVL.